This TCR beta chain was observed in a study of cytomegalovirus exposure and HLA in healthy donors. Overall study findings and caveats: Cytomegalovirus association was assigned to 170 or so TCR beta chains. TCR beta chain V- and J-gene trimming was linked, in a later analysis, to a missense variant in DCLRE1C. Confirmation in vitro established that three CMV-associated chains were specific for CMV antigens.

On this clone itself: Its antigen is unidentified.

Use of 60 Vbeta and 13 Jbeta primers characterized the PCR. Per the study methods: It was a later analysis that counted 79 million or so unique TCR beta chains, of which about 10 million were shared. Generated by immunoSEQ multiplex PCR, the TCRdb table keeps only in-frame clones and is missing some. V and J calls plus clone size are reproduced from that table; the DNA served to infer D and trimming. The data contain around 180,000 clones, approximately 78% of them singletons. The CDR3 covers 13 residues. The V gene's germline CDR1 is SQVTM and CDR2 ANQGSEA. The V end lost 2 bases, the J end lost 5 bases, and 12 bases lay between the germline ends.

The TCR was taken from a woman aged 45-65 years in good health and CMV-seropositive. Sequenced: PBMCs. V and J are TRBV29-1 and TRBJ2-5; tentatively, D is TRBD1 (5 bases). DNA for the CDR3: TGCAGCGTTGAAATACAGGTGGGGGAGACCCAGTACTTC. Encoded protein: CSVEIQVGETQYF.